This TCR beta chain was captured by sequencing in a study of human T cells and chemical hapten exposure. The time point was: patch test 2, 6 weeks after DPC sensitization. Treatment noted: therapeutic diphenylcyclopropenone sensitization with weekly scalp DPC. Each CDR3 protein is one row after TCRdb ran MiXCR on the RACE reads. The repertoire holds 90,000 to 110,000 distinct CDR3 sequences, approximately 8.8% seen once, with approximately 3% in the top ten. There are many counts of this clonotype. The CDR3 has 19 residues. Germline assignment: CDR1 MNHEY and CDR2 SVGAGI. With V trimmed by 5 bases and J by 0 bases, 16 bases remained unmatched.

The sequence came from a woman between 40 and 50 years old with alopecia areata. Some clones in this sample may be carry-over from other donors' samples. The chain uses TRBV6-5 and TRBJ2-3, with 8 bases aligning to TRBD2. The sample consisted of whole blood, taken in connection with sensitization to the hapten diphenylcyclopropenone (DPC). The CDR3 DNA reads TGTGCCAGCAGTCCCGAGGTAGCGGGGAGTACAACTAGCACAGATACGCAGTATTTT. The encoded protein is CASSPEVAGSTTSTDTQYF.